This is a list of T cell receptor beta chains from one sample in a study of blood T cell repertoires in COVID-19. Clones were read by immunoSEQ multiplex PCR, and TCRdb kept only the in-frame ones, dropping some. The table lists 200,000 or so clones, around 82% of them singletons, with roughly 5% in the top ten. Sequencing used PBMCs or T cells enriched from blood (not recorded which). The receptors originated from a woman between 45 and 65 years old who had been exposed to COVID-19. CDR3s include the opening cysteine and the closing phenylalanine or tryptophan. The order of the fields is J gene, V gene, D gene, CDR3 protein. The D gene is left open where the match is weak.

>TRBJ1-3|TRBV7-2|.
CASSPTGDGGNTIYF
>TRBJ2-5|TRBV19|TRBD1
CASGPRTGGGRETQYF
>TRBJ2-7|TRBV24-1|TRBD1
CATSDTTGGLYEQYF
>TRBJ1-2|TRBV5-4|.
CASSPPGPYGYTF
>TRBJ1-4|TRBV7-9|.
CASSSYRAPTNEKLFF
>TRBJ2-3|TRBV10-1|.
CASSDRGLTQYF
>TRBJ1-1|TRBV5-1|.
CASSGGVTGAFF
>TRBJ2-3|TRBV7-2|.
CASSLEGASTDTQYF
>TRBJ1-1|TRBV15|.
CATRPTPLNTEAFF
>TRBJ2-4|TRBV6-5|TRBD1
CASRWGQGQNIQYF
>TRBJ2-3|TRBV7-3|TRBD1
CASSSTGAGTDTQYF
>TRBJ2-7|TRBV5-1|.
CASSPRGKDEQYF
>TRBJ2-5|TRBV5-1|.
CASSLDGVRETQYF
>TRBJ2-1|TRBV2|TRBD1
CASRRTGEDEQFF
>TRBJ2-5|TRBV7-8|.
CASSLGSGAGETQYF
>TRBJ2-1|TRBV4-1|TRBD2
CASSQEPGGGKGEQFF
>TRBJ1-2|TRBV7-9|TRBD1
CASRLSTGVGPSNYGYTF
>TRBJ1-4|TRBV24-1|TRBD1
CATSDSRGRVEKLFF
>TRBJ1-3|TRBV5-6|TRBD1
CASSLYGQGRNTIYF
>TRBJ1-2|TRBV4-1|TRBD1
CASRHLRGDRTSRNGYTF
>TRBJ2-4|TRBV6-2/TRBV6-3|TRBD2
CASSLTSGGHQYF
>TRBJ2-3|TRBV21-1|.
CASSPYEDTQYF
>TRBJ1-1|TRBV30|.
CAWSVMSTEAFF
>TRBJ1-2|TRBV19|TRBD1
CASSDRGRRGYTF
>TRBJ1-1|TRBV5-1|.
CASSLTGTNTEAFF
>TRBJ1-1|TRBV5-6|.
CASSLWGQNTEAFF
>TRBJ1-1|TRBV18|TRBD1
CASSPQGQVNTEAFF
>TRBJ1-4|TRBV6-1|.
CASSDYPPGAGGGKLFF
>TRBJ2-2|TRBV5-5|TRBD1
CASSYRDSTGELFF
>TRBJ2-1|TRBV4-2|TRBD1
CASSQGTGNEQFF
>TRBJ2-3|TRBV9|.
CASSALNTDTQYF
>TRBJ2-2|TRBV5-6|TRBD2
CASRSGTRKSGELFF
>TRBJ2-3|TRBV28|TRBD1
CASSLYWTGATDTQYF
>TRBJ1-1|TRBV13|.
CASSPSSTSRNTEAFF
>TRBJ1-6|TRBV5-1|.
CASSLEGTSNSPLHF
>TRBJ1-6|TRBV9|.
CASSLRREGSPLHF
>TRBJ1-1|TRBV11-3|.
CASSEQDNTEAFF
>TRBJ2-1|TRBV19|TRBD1
CASSTRQGKRPYNEQFF
>TRBJ1-2|TRBV11-2|.
CASSRGLGTPNYTF
>TRBJ2-1|TRBV19|TRBD1
CASSWDRGPYEQFF
>TRBJ1-2|TRBV18|TRBD1
CASSPPYRGNGYTF
>TRBJ1-2|TRBV2|.
CASSERGNYGYTF
>TRBJ1-3|TRBV3-1/TRBV3-2|.
CASSQGRAGNTIYF
>TRBJ1-5|TRBV19|TRBD1
CASSGQGSYSNQPQHF
>TRBJ1-1|TRBV19|.
CASSLTGRDTEAFF
>TRBJ2-7|TRBV5-1|TRBD1
CASSLVTGGTYEQYF
>TRBJ1-1|TRBV7-9|.
CASSYSGVSTEAFF
>TRBJ1-2|TRBV6-2/TRBV6-3|.
CASSYRVQANYGYTF
>TRBJ1-1|TRBV27|.
CASRGGGWTEAFF
>TRBJ1-2|TRBV25-1|.
CASSDPRGNYGYTF
>TRBJ2-7|TRBV18|TRBD2
CASSPRASGGTDPYEQYF
>TRBJ2-1|TRBV30|.
CAWERDYNEQFF
>TRBJ2-3|TRBV19|TRBD2
CASKGLATPDTQYF
>TRBJ2-3|TRBV9|TRBD2
CASTQGRGSGTDTQYF
>TRBJ1-6|TRBV20-1|.
CSASKGRGSYNSPLHF
>TRBJ2-1|TRBV11-3|.
CASPRGTARNEQFF
>TRBJ2-1|TRBV19|TRBD2
CASSIGTSQFF
>TRBJ2-5|TRBV6-2/TRBV6-3|TRBD2
CASSPSSGGPGETQYF
>TRBJ1-1|TRBV27|.
CASSPLLNTEAFF
>TRBJ2-1|TRBV21-1|.
CASRGLAGDNEQFF